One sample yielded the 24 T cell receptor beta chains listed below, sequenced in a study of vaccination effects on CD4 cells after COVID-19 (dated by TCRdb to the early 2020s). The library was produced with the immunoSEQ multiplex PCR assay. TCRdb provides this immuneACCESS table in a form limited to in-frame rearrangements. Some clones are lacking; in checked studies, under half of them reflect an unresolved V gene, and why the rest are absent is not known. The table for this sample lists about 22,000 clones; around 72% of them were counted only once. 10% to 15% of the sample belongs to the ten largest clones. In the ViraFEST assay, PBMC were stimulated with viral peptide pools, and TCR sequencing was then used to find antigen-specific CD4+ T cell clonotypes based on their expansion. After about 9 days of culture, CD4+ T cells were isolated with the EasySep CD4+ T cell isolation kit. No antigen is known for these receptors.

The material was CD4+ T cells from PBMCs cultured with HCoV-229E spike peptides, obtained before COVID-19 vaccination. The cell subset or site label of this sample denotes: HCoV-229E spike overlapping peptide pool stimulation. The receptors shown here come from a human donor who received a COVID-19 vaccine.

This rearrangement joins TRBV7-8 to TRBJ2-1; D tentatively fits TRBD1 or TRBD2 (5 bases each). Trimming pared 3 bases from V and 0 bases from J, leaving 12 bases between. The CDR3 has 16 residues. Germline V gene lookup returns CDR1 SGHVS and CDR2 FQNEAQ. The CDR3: CASSLSRDLSYNEQFF. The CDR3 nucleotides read TGTGCCAGCAGCTTGTCTAGGGACCTCTCCTACAATGAGCAGTTCTTC.

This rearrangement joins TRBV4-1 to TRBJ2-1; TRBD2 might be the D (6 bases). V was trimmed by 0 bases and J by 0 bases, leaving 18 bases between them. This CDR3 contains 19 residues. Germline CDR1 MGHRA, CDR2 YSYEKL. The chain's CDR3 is CASSQDPSELTISYNEQFF. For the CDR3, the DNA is TGCGCCAGCAGCCAAGACCCTAGCGAGCTCACAATCTCCTACAATGAGCAGTTCTTC.

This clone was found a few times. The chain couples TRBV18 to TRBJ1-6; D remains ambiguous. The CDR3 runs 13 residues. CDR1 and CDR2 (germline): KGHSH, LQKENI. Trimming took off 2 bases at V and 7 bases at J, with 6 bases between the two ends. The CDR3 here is CASSPGLNSPLHF. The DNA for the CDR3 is TGTGCCAGCTCACCAGGACTAAATTCACCCCTCCACTTT.

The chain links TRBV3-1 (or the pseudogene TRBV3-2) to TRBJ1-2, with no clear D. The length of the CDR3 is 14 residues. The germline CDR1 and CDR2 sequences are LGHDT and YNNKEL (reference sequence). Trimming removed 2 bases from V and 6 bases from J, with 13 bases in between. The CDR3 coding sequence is TGTGCCAGCAGCCAAATGAGAGGGAGGAATGGCTACACCTTC. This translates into CASSQMRGRNGYTF.

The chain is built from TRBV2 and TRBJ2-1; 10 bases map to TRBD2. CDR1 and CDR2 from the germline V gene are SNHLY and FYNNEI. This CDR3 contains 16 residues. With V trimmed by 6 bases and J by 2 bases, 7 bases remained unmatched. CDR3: CASRLAGEPTYNEQFF. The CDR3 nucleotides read TGTGCCAGCAGGCTAGCGGGAGAGCCTACCTACAATGAGCAGTTCTTC.

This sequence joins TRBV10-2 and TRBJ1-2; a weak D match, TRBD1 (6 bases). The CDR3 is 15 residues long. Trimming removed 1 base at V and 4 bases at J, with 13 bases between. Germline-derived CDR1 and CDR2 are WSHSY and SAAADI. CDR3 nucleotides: TGCGCCAGCAGTGAGTATGCGGACAGTAGCTATGGCTACACCTTC. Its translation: CASSEYADSSYGYTF.

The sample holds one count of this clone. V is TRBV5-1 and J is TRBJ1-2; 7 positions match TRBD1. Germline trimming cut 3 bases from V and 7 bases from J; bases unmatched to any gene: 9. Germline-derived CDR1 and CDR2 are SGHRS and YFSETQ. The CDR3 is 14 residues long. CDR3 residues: CASSSGQRAGGYTF. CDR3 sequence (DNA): TGCGCCAGCAGCTCGGGACAGCGGGCGGGTGGCTACACCTTC.

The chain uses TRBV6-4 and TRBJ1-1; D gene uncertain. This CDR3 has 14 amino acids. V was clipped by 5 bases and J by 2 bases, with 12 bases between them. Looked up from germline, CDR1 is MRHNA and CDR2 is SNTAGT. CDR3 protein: CASSPWAGNTEAFF. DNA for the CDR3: TGTGCCAGCAGTCCCTGGGCAGGCAACACTGAAGCTTTCTTT.

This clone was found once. CDR3 nucleotide sequence: TGTGCCAGCTCACCACGAAGGAACACAGATACGCAGTATTTT. Its protein is CASSPRRNTDTQYF. The rearrangement joins TRBV18 to TRBJ2-3; no definite D call. In germline, CDR1 is KGHSH, CDR2 LQKENI. The ends were cut back, 1 base at V and 2 bases at J, with 7 bases in the middle. The CDR3 is 14 residues long.

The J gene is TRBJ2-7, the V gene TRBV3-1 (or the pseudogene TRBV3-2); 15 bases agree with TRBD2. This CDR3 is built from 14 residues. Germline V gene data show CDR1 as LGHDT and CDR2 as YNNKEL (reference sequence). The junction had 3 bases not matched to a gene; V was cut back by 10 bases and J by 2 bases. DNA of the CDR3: TGTGCCACTGGACTAGCGGGAGGGGCCTACGAGCAGTACTTC. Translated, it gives CATGLAGGAYEQYF.

CDR3 residues: CASSGTLGETQYF. In DNA form, the CDR3 reads TGTGCCAGCAGCGGAACGCTAGGGGAGACCCAGTACTTC. The genes are TRBV13 and TRBJ2-5, with D unclear. This CDR3 is built from 13 residues. Germline values: CDR1 PRHDT, CDR2 FYEKMQ (reference sequence). Trimming took off 5 bases at V and 5 bases at J, with 12 bases between the two ends. The whole variable domain, remainder taken from reference TRBV13 and TRBJ2-5, is AAGVIQSPRHLIKEKRETATLKCYPIPRHDTVYWYQQGPGQDPQFLISFYEKMQSDKGSIPDRFSAQQFSDYHSELNMSSLELGDSALYFCASSGTLGETQYFGPGTRLLVL.

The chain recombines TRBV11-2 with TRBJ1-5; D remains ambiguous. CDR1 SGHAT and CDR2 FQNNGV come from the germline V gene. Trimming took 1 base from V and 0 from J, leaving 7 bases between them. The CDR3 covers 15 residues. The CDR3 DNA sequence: TGTGCCAGCAGCTTAGGCCAGTATAGCAATCAGCCCCAGCATTTT. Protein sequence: CASSLGQYSNQPQHF.

DNA for the CDR3: TGTGCCAGCAGCGTAAGCAGACAGGGACACAATGAGCAGTTCTTC. Residues: CASSVSRQGHNEQFF. J is TRBJ2-1 and V is TRBV9; TRBD1 aligns across 7 bases. Germline trimming cut 1 base from V and 5 bases from J; bases unmatched to any gene: 6. The CDR3 sequence is 15 residues long. Germline V gene lookup returns CDR1 SGDLS and CDR2 YYNGEE.

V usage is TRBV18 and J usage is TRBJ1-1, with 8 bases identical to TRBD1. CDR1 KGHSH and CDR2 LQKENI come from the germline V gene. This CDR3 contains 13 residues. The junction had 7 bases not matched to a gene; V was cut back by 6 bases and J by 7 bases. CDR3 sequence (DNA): TGTGCCAGCTCGCAGGACAGGGAGGGTGAAGCTTTCTTT. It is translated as CASSQDREGEAFF. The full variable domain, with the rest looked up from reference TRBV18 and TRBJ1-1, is NAGVMQNPRHLVRRRGQEARLRCSPMKGHSHVYWYRQLPEEGLKFMVYLQKENIIDESGMPKERFSAEFPKEGPSILRIQQVVRGDSAAYFCASSQDREGEAFFGQGTRLTVV.

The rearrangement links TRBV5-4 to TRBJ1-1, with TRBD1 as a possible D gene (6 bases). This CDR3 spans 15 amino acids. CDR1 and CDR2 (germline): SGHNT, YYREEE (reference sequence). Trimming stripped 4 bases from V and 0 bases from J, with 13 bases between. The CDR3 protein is CASSPLAGVNTEAFF. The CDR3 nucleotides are TGTGCCAGCAGCCCCTTAGCAGGGGTGAACACTGAAGCTTTCTTT.

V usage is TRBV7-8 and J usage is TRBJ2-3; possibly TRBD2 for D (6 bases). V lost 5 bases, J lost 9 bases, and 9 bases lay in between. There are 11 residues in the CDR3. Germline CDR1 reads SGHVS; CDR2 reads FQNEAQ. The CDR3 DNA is TGTGCCAGCAGCCCCGGAGGGACGCAGTATTTT. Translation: CASSPGGTQYF.

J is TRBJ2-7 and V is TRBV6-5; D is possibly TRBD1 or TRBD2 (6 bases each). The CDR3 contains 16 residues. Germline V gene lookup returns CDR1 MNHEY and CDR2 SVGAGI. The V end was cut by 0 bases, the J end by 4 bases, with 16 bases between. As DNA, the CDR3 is TGTGCCAGCAGTTACTCGGTTATGGGGGGCTGGTACGAGCAGTACTTC. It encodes CASSYSVMGGWYEQYF.

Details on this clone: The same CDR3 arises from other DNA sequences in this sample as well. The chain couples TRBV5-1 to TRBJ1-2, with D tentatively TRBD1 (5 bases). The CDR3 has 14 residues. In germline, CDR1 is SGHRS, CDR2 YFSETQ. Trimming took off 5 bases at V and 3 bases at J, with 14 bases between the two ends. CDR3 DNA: TGCGCCAGCAGATCTCCGGGACGAGACTATGGCTACACCTTC. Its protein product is CASRSPGRDYGYTF.

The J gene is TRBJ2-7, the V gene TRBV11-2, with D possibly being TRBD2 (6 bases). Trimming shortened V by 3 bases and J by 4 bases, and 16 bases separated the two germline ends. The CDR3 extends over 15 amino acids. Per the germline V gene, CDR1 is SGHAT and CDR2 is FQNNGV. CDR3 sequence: CASSLNSGAFYEQYF. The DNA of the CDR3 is TGTGCCAGCAGCTTGAATAGCGGAGCCTTTTACGAGCAGTACTTC.

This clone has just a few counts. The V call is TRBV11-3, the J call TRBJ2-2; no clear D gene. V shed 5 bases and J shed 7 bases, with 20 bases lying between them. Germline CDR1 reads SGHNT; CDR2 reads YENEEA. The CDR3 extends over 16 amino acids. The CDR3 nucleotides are TGTGCCAGCAGCGCTCCGCCCTTAGAAGGCGGCGGGGAGCTGTTTTTT. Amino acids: CASSAPPLEGGGELFF.

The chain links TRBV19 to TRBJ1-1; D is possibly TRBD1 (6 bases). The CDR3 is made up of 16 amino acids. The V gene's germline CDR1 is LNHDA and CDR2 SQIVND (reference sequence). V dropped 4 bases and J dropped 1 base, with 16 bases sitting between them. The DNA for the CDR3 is TGTGCCAGTAGTACCCTAGAAGGGACAACGAACACTGAAGCTTTCTTT. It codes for CASSTLEGTTNTEAFF. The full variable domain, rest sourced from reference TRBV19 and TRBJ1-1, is DGGITQSPKYLFRKEGQNVTLSCEQNLNHDAMYWYRQDPGQGLRLIYYSQIVNDFQKGDIAEGYSVSREKKESFPLTVTSAQKNPTAFYLCASSTLEGTTNTEAFFGQGTRLTVV.

CDR3 amino acids: CASSQTDRAPYGYTF. The CDR3 nucleotides are TGTGCCAGCAGCCAAACCGACAGGGCTCCCTATGGCTACACCTTC. V is TRBV7-9 and J is TRBJ1-2, with 7 bases fitting TRBD1. The V segment lost 5 bases and the J segment 4 bases; nucleotides outside the gene matches: 10. Germline V CDR1 and CDR2: SEHNR, FQNEAQ (reference sequence). This CDR3 region has 15 residues.

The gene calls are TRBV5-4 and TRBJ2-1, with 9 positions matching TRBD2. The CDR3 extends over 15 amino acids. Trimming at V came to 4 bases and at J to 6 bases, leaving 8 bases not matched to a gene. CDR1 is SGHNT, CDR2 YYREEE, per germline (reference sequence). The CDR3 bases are TGTGCCAGCAGCCTCGGCGGCGGGGGGGCCAATGAGCAGTTCTTC. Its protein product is CASSLGGGGANEQFF.

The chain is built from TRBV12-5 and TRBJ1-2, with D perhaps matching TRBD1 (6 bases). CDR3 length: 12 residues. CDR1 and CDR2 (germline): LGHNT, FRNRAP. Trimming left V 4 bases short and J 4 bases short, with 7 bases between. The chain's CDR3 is CASGSGAYGYTF. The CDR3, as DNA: TGTGCTAGTGGTTCGGGGGCCTATGGCTACACCTTC. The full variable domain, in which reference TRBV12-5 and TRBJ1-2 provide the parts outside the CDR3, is DARVTQTPRHKVTEMGQEVTMRCQPILGHNTVFWYRQTMMQGLELLAYFRNRAPLDDSGMPKDRFSAEMPDATLATLKIQPSEPRDSAVYFCASGSGAYGYTFGSGTRLTVV.